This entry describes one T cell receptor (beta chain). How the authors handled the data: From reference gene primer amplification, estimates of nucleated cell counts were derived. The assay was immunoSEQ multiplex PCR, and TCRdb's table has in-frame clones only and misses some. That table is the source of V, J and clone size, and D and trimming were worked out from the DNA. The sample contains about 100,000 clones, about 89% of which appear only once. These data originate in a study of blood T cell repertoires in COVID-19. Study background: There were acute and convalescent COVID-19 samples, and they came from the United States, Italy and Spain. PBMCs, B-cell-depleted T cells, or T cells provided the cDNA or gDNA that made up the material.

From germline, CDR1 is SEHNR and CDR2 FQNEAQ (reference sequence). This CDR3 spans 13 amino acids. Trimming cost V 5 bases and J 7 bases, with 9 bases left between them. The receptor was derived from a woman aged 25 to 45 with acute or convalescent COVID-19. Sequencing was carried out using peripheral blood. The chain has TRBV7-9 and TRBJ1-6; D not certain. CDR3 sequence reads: CASSTTGNSPLHF. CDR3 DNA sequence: TGTGCCAGCAGCACCACGGGAAATTCACCCCTCCACTTT.